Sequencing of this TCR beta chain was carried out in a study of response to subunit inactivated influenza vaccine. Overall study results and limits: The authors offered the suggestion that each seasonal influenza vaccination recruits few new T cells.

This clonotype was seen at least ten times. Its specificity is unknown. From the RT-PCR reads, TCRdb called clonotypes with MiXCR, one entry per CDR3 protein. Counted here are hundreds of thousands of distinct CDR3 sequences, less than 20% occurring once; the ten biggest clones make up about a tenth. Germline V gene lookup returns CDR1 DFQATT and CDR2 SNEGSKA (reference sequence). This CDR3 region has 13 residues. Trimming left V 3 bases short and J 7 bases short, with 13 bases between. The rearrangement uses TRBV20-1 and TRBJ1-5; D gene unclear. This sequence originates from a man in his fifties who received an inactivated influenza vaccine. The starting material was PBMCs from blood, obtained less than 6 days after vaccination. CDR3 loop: CSARLGWRQPQHF. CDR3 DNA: TGCAGTGCTAGGTTGGGGTGGAGGCAGCCCCAGCATTTT.